The present T cell receptor beta chain was sequenced within a study of blood T cell repertoires in COVID-19 (dated by TCRdb to the early 2020s). General notes on the study: Collaborator samples came from the United States, Italy and Spain and covered acute and convalescent phases of COVID-19. The material from the prospective study consisted of cDNA or gDNA derived from T cells, B-cell-depleted T cells, or PBMCs. Deeply sampled blood TCRbeta repertoires from subjects exposed to, actively infected with, or recovered from COVID-19 were included in the dataset. The repertoires were made available in a free public database intended to serve as a resource for research on the immune response to SARS-CoV-2. The samples were drawn from two sources: the first 160 participants of the ongoing ImmuneRACE study, and 1,254 subjects contributed by 6 global collaborators. A de-identified subject ID, COVID-19 status, age in years and sex were almost always included in the sample metadata. Where available, HLA class I and class II types were taken from metadata supplied by the sample provider and were not determined by assay-based typing. What the work shows at the level of the full study, not this receptor alone: The amount of clinical and demographic metadata varied by source and participant and was provided uncurated.

Reading the germline V gene gives CDR1 SGHRS and CDR2 YFSETQ. The CDR3 covers 14 residues, taking in both the cysteine and the phenylalanine. The DNA shown is the 42-base CDR3, in frame from base 1. V was cut back by 2 bases and J by 3 bases, leaving a gap of 10 bases between them. The immunoSEQ Assay, a bias-controlled multiplex PCR, was used to amplify TCRbeta CDR3 regions from genomic DNA. Per the authors' processing: Within the assay, amplification of reference gene primers was used to estimate how many nucleated cells each sample contained. To quantify the absolute abundance of each unique TCRbeta CDR3 rearrangement, sequence reads were collapsed and filtered. Productive Simpson clonality was computed per sample as the square root of Simpson's diversity index over productive rearrangements. In its TCRdb copy, this immuneACCESS table keeps in-frame sequences only and misses some clones. Where compared with another copy, unresolved V genes explain less than half of these, and the others have no known cause. For V, J and clone size, that table is used; D and trimming come from the DNA. The sample table records more than 250,000 clones; approximately 88% of these occur just once. The top ten hold 1.6% of the sample.

Of note for this clone: The clone's antigen remains unknown. No base quality information exists; no much larger clone differs at one position.

One collaborating source in Seattle enrolled patients during active infection and followed them longitudinally through the course of disease. The collaborating institutions used their own protocols to collect whole blood in K2EDTA tubes. Collaborator samples were shipped for TCRbeta analysis as frozen whole blood, isolated PBMCs, or DNA extracted from either sample type. The TCR sequence derives from a woman younger than 45 with COVID-19, enrolled during active disease. Material for sequencing was peripheral blood. The rearrangement combines TRBV5-1 with TRBJ2-3; TRBD1 is a weak D gene call, 6 bases matching. CDR3 loop: CASSFSDSTDTQYF. The sequenced DNA: TGCGCCAGCAGCTTCTCGGACAGTACAGATACGCAGTATTTT.